A single T cell receptor (beta chain) is shown here with its context. Its antigen has not been determined. Base quality data are lacking; no much larger clone is found one base away. The sample originates from a study of early T cells in non-severe SARS-CoV-2 infection (dated by TCRdb to about 2021). Looking at the study overall: Because TCR sequencing was done on bulk RNA from unsorted whole blood, the alpha and beta chains could not be paired. The paper as a whole reports these results and caveats: VDJdb matching was skewed toward anti-spike CD8 responses and likely underestimated virus-specific expansions by missing private and CD4 specificities.

This was a case-control study nested in a cohort of healthcare workers in London, UK, who had nasopharyngeal swab PCR tests and blood samples taken every week. Healthcare workers were recruited between 23 and 31 March 2020, during the week of the UK lockdown, and were followed weekly for up to about 15 weeks. Between the V and J ends, shortened by 1 base and 5 bases respectively, the junction contains 8 bases. Looking up the germline V gene yields CDR1 SGHAT and CDR2 FQNNGV. The CDR3 numbers 14 residues from cysteine through phenylalanine. The only DNA kept is the CDR3, 42 bases in frame from the first base. Receptor amplification or capture employed 5' RACE. This sample was sequenced with a NextSeq 500. In the TCR library protocol, unique molecular identifiers were attached to individual cDNA molecules to correct for PCR bias and sequencing error. Both TCR alpha and beta chains were sequenced, and tight co-correlation was observed between alpha and beta sequence abundances in each sample. The study's processing was this. Decombinator V4 was used to annotate the V gene, J gene and CDR3 of the TCR sequences. TCRs were defined as expanded if a significant change between any two time points was detected under a Poisson model with p below 0.0001. TCR abundances were normalised to the total number of TCRs sequenced per sample and were expressed as counts per million. TRAV1-2 paired with TRAJ12, TRAJ20 or TRAJ33 defined MAIT TCRs, while TRAV10 paired with TRAJ18 defined iNKT TCRs. VDJdb, accessed on 1 November 2021, was searched for TCRs annotated for CMV, EBV and SARS-CoV-2, and TCRs annotated for more than one antigen were excluded. Using fastp at Q25 and MiXCR, TCRdb reprocessed the public reads and kept productive beta chains. Each CDR3 protein appears once, grouped with its most common genes and DNA. The V and J calls come from TCRdb's annotation, not from the publication. The sample records 60,000 or so distinct CDR3 sequences, over 10% of which are singletons. The top ten hold over 1.3% of the sample.

The sequence was obtained from an adult who was a healthcare worker with PCR-confirmed SARS-CoV-2 infection or an uninfected control (not recorded which). This receptor chain uses TRBV11-2 and TRBJ2-2; no D gene is confidently identified. The sequences come from whole blood, collected at baseline. The CDR3 here reads CASSLGTRTGELFF. The DNA sequence follows: TGTGCCAGCAGCTTAGGGACGCGGACCGGGGAGCTGTTTTTT.